This entry lists 29 T cell receptor beta chains sequenced from one sample in a study of T-cell memory formation after mild COVID-19. MiXCR, applied by TCRdb to the 5' RACE reads, yields one record per CDR3 protein. Here the sample spans fewer than 200,000 distinct CDR3 sequences, 13% being singletons. What was sequenced was PBMCs or a T cell subset sorted from them (not recorded which). These receptors were taken from a man between 18 and 35 years old who had mild COVID-19 (a few samples of this study predate the infection). Cell type and time point are not known.

This clonotype appeared many times. One end of the junction varies from germline; a read error may be responsible. The chain joins TRBV5-1 to TRBJ2-5; no reliable D call. This CDR3 region has 11 residues. Germline assignment: CDR1 SGHRS and CDR2 YFSETQ. The CDR3 DNA sequence: TGTGCCAGCAGTTTATCCGAGACCCAGTACTTC. Amino acids: CASSLSETQYF.

A few counts support this clonotype. V and J are TRBV2 and TRBJ2-3; no definite D call. CDR3 length: 12 residues. Looked up from germline, CDR1 is SNHLY and CDR2 is FYNNEI. With 6 bases removed from V and 6 bases from J, the gap between germline ends came to 10 bases. Here the CDR3 DNA reads TGTGCCAGCAGGAGGTTGATGGATACGCAGTATTTT. Translating gives CASRRLMDTQYF.

The V call is TRBV5-1, the J call TRBJ1-1; possibly TRBD1 for D (5 bases). With 1 base removed from V and 2 bases from J, the gap between germline ends came to 15 bases. The germline gives CDR1 SGHRS, CDR2 YFSETQ. The CDR3 totals 16 residues. The CDR3, as DNA: TGCGCCAGCAGCTTGCAGGGACTCTCCGAAAACACTGAAGCTTTCTTT. Amino acid sequence: CASSLQGLSENTEAFF. Complete variable domain (other parts from reference TRBV5-1 and TRBJ1-1): KAGVTQTPRYLIKTRGQQVTLSCSPISGHRSVSWYQQTPGQGLQFLFEYFSETQRNKGNFPGRFSGRQFSNSRSEMNVSTLELGDSALYLCASSLQGLSENTEAFFGQGTRLTVV.

This clonotype came up once. The genes are TRBV20-1 and TRBJ2-6, with D tentatively TRBD2 (5 bases). The V and J ends lost 6 bases and 0 bases respectively, with 15 bases between them. Germline CDR1 is DFQATT and CDR2 is SNEGSKA (reference sequence). The CDR3 is made up of 16 amino acids. As DNA, the CDR3 is TGCAGTGCCCACTCCCCGGGGAACTCTGGGGCCAACGTCCTGACTTTC. It codes for CSAHSPGNSGANVLTF.

A few counts support this clonotype. The J gene is TRBJ1-5, the V gene TRBV12-3 or TRBV12-4, with TRBD1 identical over 7 bases. The V and J ends lost 5 bases and 6 bases, in that order; junction bases with no gene match: 7. This CDR3 is built from 14 residues. The CDR3, as DNA: TGTGCCAGCAGTCTGAACAGGGGAGCTCAGCCCCAGCATTTT. It specifies CASSLNRGAQPQHF.

V and J are TRBV20-1 and TRBJ2-1; D may match TRBD1 or TRBD2 (6 bases each). CDR1 and CDR2 (germline): DFQATT, SNEGSKA (reference sequence). The CDR3 runs to 13 residues. CDR3 residues: CSLGRGGYNEQFF. DNA for the CDR3: TGCAGCCTCGGCAGGGGAGGCTACAATGAGCAGTTCTTC.

This clonotype was picked up a small number of times. This sequence joins TRBV6-5 and TRBJ1-2, with D hard to call. CDR1 is MNHEY, CDR2 SVGAGI, per germline. CDR3 length: 13 residues. With 0 bases removed from V and 6 bases from J, the gap between germline ends came to 8 bases. CDR3 protein: CASSYSKGNGYTF. The DNA for the CDR3 is TGTGCCAGCAGTTACTCGAAGGGAAATGGCTACACCTTC.

This chain joins TRBV4-3 and TRBJ1-5; D ambiguous. The CDR3 contains 15 residues. The V and J ends lost 0 bases and 2 bases respectively, with 8 bases between them. Germline-derived CDR1 and CDR2 are LGHNA and YSLEER. CDR3 protein: CASSQDLGGNQPQHF. The CDR3 bases are TGCGCCAGCAGCCAAGATCTTGGAGGCAATCAGCCCCAGCATTTT.

The chain has TRBV5-1 and TRBJ2-7; 10 bases align to TRBD2. CDR1 and CDR2 (germline): SGHRS, YFSETQ. The CDR3 runs 15 residues. With 1 base clipped from V and 0 bases from J, the junction kept 1 base outside the gene matches. CDR3 region: CASSLLAGASYEQYV. CDR3 nucleotides: TGCGCCAGCAGCTTGCTAGCGGGGGCCTCCTACGAGCAGTACGTC.

The chain couples TRBV4-2 to TRBJ1-3; the D is unclear. The CDR3 covers 15 residues. Trimming took 6 bases from V and 3 from J, leaving 15 bases between them. CDR1 and CDR2 (germline): LGHNA, YNFKEQ. CDR3 in DNA: TGTGCCAGCAGTCGAGAAGGGAACCTTGGAAACACCATATATTTT. Amino acid sequence: CASSREGNLGNTIYF.

This clonotype turned up a few times. This chain links TRBV12-3 or TRBV12-4 with TRBJ1-1, with a possible D match to TRBD1 (6 bases). This CDR3 has 14 residues. With 5 bases removed from V and 1 base from J, the gap between germline ends came to 11 bases. CDR3 in DNA: TGTGCCAGCAGTCCCTGGGACAAGAACACTGAAGCTTTCTTT. Amino acids: CASSPWDKNTEAFF.

The DNA of the CDR3 is TGCAGTGCTAGGCGGACAGGAGCCTACGAGCAGTACTTC. Amino acid sequence: CSARRTGAYEQYF. The chain joins TRBV20-1 to TRBJ2-7; 7 bases are shared with TRBD1. Trimming at V came to 3 bases and at J to 2 bases, leaving 4 bases not matched to a gene. The CDR3 contains 13 residues. Germline V lookup: CDR1 DFQATT, CDR2 SNEGSKA (reference sequence).

This clonotype has more than one count but fewer than ten. The chain uses TRBV5-1 and TRBJ2-7; D is uncertain. V was trimmed by 0 bases and J by 6 bases, leaving 7 bases between them. The CDR3 loop spans 12 amino acids. Germline-derived CDR1 and CDR2 are SGHRS and YFSETQ. The CDR3 nucleotides read TGCGCCAGCAGCTTGGGGCACTCCGAGCAGTACTTC. Translating gives CASSLGHSEQYF.

The chain couples TRBV5-1 to TRBJ2-7; unclear D gene. V was clipped by 3 bases and J by 6 bases, with 10 bases between them. Germline V gene data show CDR1 as SGHRS and CDR2 as YFSETQ. This CDR3 has 12 amino acids. The CDR3 coding sequence is TGCGCCAGCAGCTCTTTGGGCGCCGAGCAGTACTTC. It specifies CASSSLGAEQYF.

This chain connects TRBV15 to TRBJ2-5; maybe TRBD2 (6 bases). In germline, CDR1 is LNHNV, CDR2 YYDKDF (reference sequence). This CDR3 has 14 amino acids. V lost 8 bases and J lost 5, with 18 bases in between. DNA for the CDR3: TGTGCCACCTTGTCACTGTCGGCGGGGGAGACCCAGTACTTC. Protein product: CATLSLSAGETQYF.

This clonotype has ten or more counts. This rearrangement joins TRBV29-1 to TRBJ2-7, with D perhaps TRBD1 or TRBD2 (7 bases each). Germline-derived CDR1 and CDR2 are SQVTM and ANQGSEA. The CDR3 length is 13 residues. Trimming shortened V by 3 bases and J by 7 bases, and 16 bases separated the two germline ends. CDR3 region: CSVDRQGEGEQYF. In DNA form, the CDR3 reads TGCAGCGTTGACCGGCAGGGGGAGGGTGAGCAGTACTTC.

This clonotype occurred many times. V and J are TRBV5-1 and TRBJ2-5, with D possibly being TRBD1 (5 bases). In germline, CDR1 is SGHRS, CDR2 YFSETQ. CDR3 size: 14 residues. V shed 3 bases and J shed 4 bases, with 13 bases lying between them. The CDR3 spells CASSWIDSTETQYF. The CDR3 nucleotides are TGCGCCAGCAGCTGGATTGACAGCACAGAGACCCAGTACTTC.

CDR3 protein: CASSYGQGYEKLFF. Written as DNA, the CDR3 is TGTGCCAGCAGTTACGGACAGGGTTATGAAAAACTGTTTTTT. J is TRBJ1-4 and V is TRBV6-6; 8 nucleotides agree with TRBD1. Unmatched junction bases numbered 2, after V lost 2 bases and J lost 6 bases. In germline, CDR1 is MNHNY, CDR2 SVGAGI (reference sequence). The CDR3 contains 14 residues.

The genes are TRBV2 and TRBJ2-1; 12 bases map to TRBD2. CDR1 is SNHLY and CDR2 is FYNNEI in the germline V gene. The CDR3 extends over 15 amino acids. V shed 5 bases and J 8 bases; nucleotides not matched to a gene: 7. CDR3 sequence reads: CASSSLAGGPDEQFF. The CDR3 coding sequence is TGTGCCAGCAGTTCCCTAGCGGGGGGGCCGGATGAGCAGTTCTTC.

This clonotype was counted at least ten times. This chain links TRBV5-6 with TRBJ1-5, with D possibly matching TRBD1 (6 bases). Germline values: CDR1 SGHDT, CDR2 YYEEEE. This CDR3 comprises 14 residues. Trimming removed 4 bases at V and 2 bases at J, with 10 bases between. The chain's CDR3 is CASSGAGGNQPQHF. The CDR3 nucleotides are TGTGCCAGCAGCGGGGCAGGGGGCAATCAGCCCCAGCATTTT.

V and J are TRBV10-3 and TRBJ2-7; TRBD2 matches 10 bases. V was pared by 6 bases and J by 1 base, with 3 bases of the junction left unmatched. In germline, CDR1 is ENHRY, CDR2 SYGVKD. The CDR3 extends over 14 amino acids. The CDR3: CAIRIAGGSYEQYF. The CDR3 DNA sequence: TGTGCCATCAGAATAGCGGGGGGATCCTACGAGCAGTACTTC.

The rearrangement uses TRBV7-9 and TRBJ2-7; possibly TRBD2 for D (5 bases). This CDR3 is built from 14 residues. Trimming pared 11 bases from V and 0 bases from J, leaving 17 bases between. Germline assignment: CDR1 SEHNR and CDR2 FQNEAQ (reference sequence). CDR3 in amino acids: CAVGRGILSYEQYV. The CDR3 DNA reads TGTGCCGTGGGCCGGGGAATACTCTCCTACGAGCAGTACGTC.

As to this clonotype: Relative to the germline gene, one junction end is altered; a read error may explain this. V is TRBV11-2 and J is TRBJ1-5; 11 nucleotides line up with TRBD1. Germline-derived CDR1 and CDR2 are SGHAT and FQNNGV. CDR3 size: 14 residues. The CDR3 sequence: CASSVGTGGQPQNF. The CDR3 DNA reads as TGTGCCAGCAGCGTAGGGACAGGGGGACAGCCCCAAAATTTT.

This clonotype was found a few times. The CDR3 region has the DNA TGTGCCAGCAGTTACTCGTTTCCTAGCACAGGCCCTGAAGCTTTCTTT. Protein sequence: CASSYSFPSTGPEAFF. The V gene is TRBV6-5, the J gene TRBJ1-1, with D possibly matching TRBD1 (5 bases). The germline CDR1 and CDR2 sequences are MNHEY and SVGAGI. The CDR3 is made up of 16 amino acids. With 0 bases removed from V and 6 bases from J, the gap between germline ends came to 17 bases.

As concerns this clonotype: The junction departs from germline at one end; a sequencing error may be responsible. The V and J genes are TRBV12-3 or TRBV12-4 and TRBJ1-6, with D hard to call. The length of the CDR3 is 15 residues. The CDR3 region is CASNLGLTNNSPLHF. CDR3 nucleotide sequence: TGTGCCAGCAATTTAGGCCTGACTAATAATTCACCCCTCCACTTT.

A few counts support this clonotype. The chain has TRBV6-5 and TRBJ2-6; no clear D. V was pared by 1 base and J by 1 base, with 8 bases between. The CDR3 sequence is 16 residues long. The germline V gene encodes CDR1 MNHEY and CDR2 SVGAGI. The CDR3: CASSYFGTSGANVLTF. In DNA form, the CDR3 reads TGTGCCAGCAGTTACTTCGGAACATCTGGGGCCAACGTCCTGACTTTC.

The rearrangement joins TRBV27 to TRBJ2-1; a weak D match, TRBD1 (5 bases). With 6 bases removed from V and 2 bases from J, the gap between germline ends came to 20 bases. CDR3 length equals 17 residues. Germline CDR1 and CDR2: MNHEY and SMNVEV (reference sequence). CDR3 sequence: CASSYRPAEGAYNEQFF. In DNA, the CDR3 is TGTGCCAGCAGCTATCGACCGGCGGAAGGGGCCTACAATGAGCAGTTCTTC.

Details on this clonotype: Sequence at one end of the junction differs from germline and may be a read error. The genes are TRBV20-1 and TRBJ1-5, with D possibly matching TRBD1 (5 bases). The CDR3 loop spans 12 amino acids. Germline loops: CDR1 DFQATT, CDR2 SNEGSKA (reference sequence). CDR3 nucleotides: TGTGCGGGGGGGAACAGCAATCAGCCCCAGCATTTT. This gives the protein CAGGNSNQPQHF.

This chain joins TRBV29-1 and TRBJ1-4; no firm D call. Germline V gene data show CDR1 as SQVTM and CDR2 as ANQGSEA. Trimming pared 4 bases from V and 10 bases from J, leaving 10 bases between. The CDR3 is 11 amino acids. The CDR3 here is CSVGISGKLFF. CDR3 nucleotides: TGCAGCGTTGGGATTTCGGGAAAACTGTTTTTT.